Listed here are 31 T cell receptor beta chains from one sample, sequenced in a study of shared clonotypes between healthy human individuals. Sequencing was performed with immunoSEQ multiplex PCR; in TCRdb, only in-frame clones are kept and a portion is missing. The table has about 460,000 clones, about 74% seen once. The source material was PBMCs. The receptors were gathered from a woman in her forties in good health. Some clones in this sample may be carry-over from other donors' samples.

In its sample, this clone was seen once. This chain uses TRBV11-3 with TRBJ1-2; D perhaps matches TRBD1 (5 bases). This CDR3 is built from 14 residues. CDR1 and CDR2 (germline): SGHNT, YENEEA. V dropped 0 bases and J dropped 7 bases, with 12 bases sitting between them. CDR3 bases: TGTGCCAGCAGCTTAGATCAAACAGGTGCTGGCTACACCTTC. Encoded protein: CASSLDQTGAGYTF.

The rearrangement links TRBV28 to TRBJ1-4; no definite D call. V was cut by 3 bases and J by 8 bases, with 7 bases left in between. The CDR3 is 12 amino acids. The V gene's germline CDR1 is MDHEN and CDR2 SYDVKM. CDR3 protein: CASSLWSEKLFF. The CDR3 nucleotides are TGTGCCAGCAGTTTGTGGTCGGAAAAACTGTTTTTT.

This clone has a count of ten or more. This chain connects TRBV5-1 to TRBJ2-3; the match to TRBD2 covers 7 bases. The V segment lost 5 bases and the J segment 4 bases; nucleotides outside the gene matches: 10. CDR3 size: 15 residues. The germline V gene encodes CDR1 SGHRS and CDR2 YFSETQ. The CDR3 DNA reads as TGCGCCAGCAGACGCAGCGGGGAGTCCGCAGATACGCAGTATTTT. This gives the protein CASRRSGESADTQYF.

V usage is TRBV11-3 and J usage is TRBJ2-1, with 8 bases that match TRBD1. Trimming removed 6 bases from V and 5 bases from J; junction bases left unmatched: 9. The CDR3 length is 15 residues. Germline V gene data show CDR1 as SGHNT and CDR2 as YENEEA. The CDR3, as DNA: TGTGCCAGCAGTCGTCGAGGACAGGGTAACAATGAGCAGTTCTTC. Translating gives CASSRRGQGNNEQFF.

In regard to this clone: This may arise from a read error, as a much more abundant clone is one base away. Distinct nucleotide sequences in the sample also encode this CDR3. The chain uses TRBV30 and TRBJ2-7; D may correspond to TRBD1 or TRBD2 (6 bases each). Germline CDR1 and CDR2: GTSNPN and SVGIG (reference sequence). The CDR3 covers 14 residues. Here the CDR3 reads CAWSKGGMIYEQYF. CDR3 DNA: TGTGCCTGGAGTAAGGGGGGAATGATTTACGAGCAATACTTC.

The V gene is TRBV2, the J gene TRBJ1-2; no reliable D call. Germline-derived CDR1 and CDR2 are SNHLY and FYNNEI. V was shortened by 7 bases and J by 6 bases, with 12 bases between the two germline ends. The CDR3 runs to 12 residues. In nucleotides, the CDR3 is TGTGCCAGCAACTTGGAGCGAGATGGCTACACCTTC. It encodes CASNLERDGYTF. Filled out from reference TRBV2 and TRBJ1-2, the complete variable domain reads EPEVTQTPSHQVTQMGQEVILRCVPISNHLYFYWYRQILGQKVEFLVSFYNNEISEKSEIFDDQFSVERPDGSNFTLKIRSTKLEDSAMYFCASNLERDGYTFGSGTRLTVV.

CDR3 sequence: CASSPRAQNTEAFF. CDR3 coding DNA: TGTGCCAGCTCACCACGGGCACAGAACACTGAAGCTTTCTTT. V usage is TRBV18 and J usage is TRBJ1-1; the D is unclear. CDR3 size: 14 residues. Germline V lookup: CDR1 KGHSH, CDR2 LQKENI. V was trimmed by 1 base and J by 1 base, leaving 7 bases between them.

The J gene is TRBJ2-1, the V gene TRBV5-8, with 10 nucleotides matching TRBD2. The CDR3 runs 15 residues. From germline, CDR1 is SGHTS and CDR2 YDEGEE. V lost 2 bases to trimming and J lost 7 bases; unmatched junction nucleotides: 6. The CDR3 loop reads CASSLSGRAGNEQFF. CDR3 sequence (DNA): TGTGCCAGCAGCTTAAGCGGGAGGGCCGGTAATGAGCAGTTCTTC.

The chain recombines TRBV6-6 with TRBJ2-7; D ambiguous. The CDR3 length is 15 residues. Germline-derived CDR1 and CDR2 are MNHNY and SVGAGI (reference sequence). V lost 4 bases, J lost 3 bases, and 16 bases lay in between. CDR3 DNA sequence: TGTGCCAGCAGTTTCTTACCGACACAAGACTACGAGCAGTACTTC. This translates into CASSFLPTQDYEQYF.

The chain links TRBV21-1 to TRBJ1-2. TRBV21-1 is annotated as a pseudogene. The CDR3 length is 16 residues. CDR3 nucleotide sequence: TGTGCCAGCAGCCTTAGGGGGGGCGCCTGCGACTATGGCTACACCTTC. Encoded protein: CASSLRGGACDYGYTF.

This clone has more than one count but fewer than ten. This rearrangement joins TRBV30 to TRBJ1-2, with D possibly matching TRBD1 (5 bases). The CDR3 is 11 residues long. Germline V gene sequence: CDR1 GTSNPN, CDR2 SVGIG (reference sequence). V was pared by 7 bases and J by 6 bases, with 12 bases between. CDR3 amino acids: CASVRQNGYTF. The CDR3, as DNA: TGTGCCTCCGTTCGACAGAATGGCTACACCTTC.

The V and J genes are TRBV4-2 and TRBJ2-7; 9 bases map to TRBD1. This CDR3 contains 14 residues. Germline V lookup: CDR1 LGHNA, CDR2 YNFKEQ. J gave up 3 bases and V 4 bases, and 4 bases lay outside the gene matches. CDR3 sequence: CASSRDRGVYEQYF. In DNA form, the CDR3 reads TGTGCCAGCAGCCGCGACAGGGGGGTCTACGAGCAGTACTTC.

The CDR3 region has the DNA TGCAGCGCCCGGGCTAGCGGGAGTTACGAGCAGTACTTC. Residues: CSARASGSYEQYF. The chain links TRBV29-1 to TRBJ2-7, with 10 nucleotides matching TRBD2. The CDR3 has 13 amino acids. The germline V gene encodes CDR1 SQVTM and CDR2 ANQGSEA. Unmatched junction bases numbered 7, after V lost 7 bases and J lost 4 bases.

The genes are TRBV5-4 and TRBJ2-7; 10 bases are a match to TRBD2. The length of the CDR3 is 15 residues. Germline-derived CDR1 and CDR2 are SGHNT and YYREEE (reference sequence). V shed 4 bases and J 7 bases; nucleotides not matched to a gene: 11. The CDR3 sequence: CASSQALAGAGEQYF. CDR3 bases: TGTGCCAGCAGCCAAGCTCTAGCGGGAGCTGGTGAGCAGTACTTC. Filled out from reference TRBV5-4 and TRBJ2-7, the complete variable domain reads ETGVTQSPTHLIKTRGQQVTLRCSSQSGHNTVSWYQQALGQGPQFIFQYYREEENGRGNFPPRFSGLQFPNYSSELNVNALELDDSALYLCASSQALAGAGEQYFGPGTRLTVT.

CDR3 amino acids: CASSSAQGGTDTQYF. DNA for the CDR3: TGCGCCAGCAGCTCGGCACAGGGAGGCACAGATACGCAGTATTTT. The chain combines TRBV5-1 with TRBJ2-3; TRBD1 is a possible D gene (6 bases). The CDR3 runs 15 residues. The germline gives CDR1 SGHRS, CDR2 YFSETQ. Between the trimmed V and J ends, which lost 3 bases and 1 base, there was a span of 12 bases.

The chain employs TRBV7-9 and TRBJ1-3; TRBD1 matches at 8 bases. The germline V gene has CDR1 SEHNR and CDR2 FQNEAQ (reference sequence). This CDR3 region has 14 residues. V was pared by 5 bases and J by 5 bases, with 5 bases of the junction left unmatched. CDR3 residues: CASSTWDRRNTIYF. In nucleotides, the CDR3 is TGTGCCAGCAGCACATGGGACAGGAGAAACACCATATATTTT. Based on the CDR3 plus reference TRBV7-9 and TRBJ1-3, the full variable domain is DTGVSQNPRHKITKRGQNVTFRCDPISEHNRLYWYRQTLGQGPEFLTYFQNEAQLEKSRLLSDRFSAERPKGSFSTLEIQRTEQGDSAMYLCASSTWDRRNTIYFGEGSWLTVV.

This sequence joins TRBV18 and TRBJ1-4; no firm D call. This CDR3 region has 15 residues. V was shortened by 8 bases and J by 0 bases, with 13 bases between the two germline ends. Germline loops: CDR1 KGHSH, CDR2 LQKENI. In nucleotides, the CDR3 is TGTGCCAGCCATGAACGTTCTGCAACTAATGAAAAACTGTTTTTT. Protein sequence: CASHERSATNEKLFF.

The chain couples TRBV18 to TRBJ2-2; possible D gene TRBD1, 6 bases. Trimming left V 1 base short and J 7 bases short, with 13 bases between. The CDR3 loop spans 15 amino acids. Germline V CDR1 and CDR2: KGHSH, LQKENI. The CDR3 DNA is TGTGCCAGCTCACCACTGCCAGGGGAAGGCGGGGAGCTGTTTTTT. It yields the protein CASSPLPGEGGELFF.

The V gene is TRBV19, the J gene TRBJ2-7; 8 nucleotides align to TRBD1. Germline CDR1 and CDR2: LNHDA and SQIVND (reference sequence). This CDR3 comprises 14 residues. The V segment lost 2 bases and the J segment 4 bases; nucleotides outside the gene matches: 4. CDR3 in DNA: TGTGCCAGTAGTATAATGGACAGGGATTACGAGCAGTACTTC. It codes for CASSIMDRDYEQYF.

This clone was seen more than once but under ten times. The V call is TRBV6-1, the J call TRBJ2-1; 11 nucleotides match TRBD2. Trimming removed 4 bases from V and 0 bases from J; junction bases left unmatched: 11. The germline V gene has CDR1 MNHNS and CDR2 SASEGT. CDR3 length: 19 amino acids. The CDR3 DNA reads as TGTGCCAGCAGTGTGGGCTCCCTAGCGGGAGGCCGCTCCTACAATGAGCAGTTCTTC. It specifies CASSVGSLAGGRSYNEQFF.

The V gene is TRBV12-5, the J gene TRBJ2-2; TRBD2 aligns across 11 bases. V dropped 0 bases and J dropped 4; count of bases not matched to a gene: 1. This CDR3 is 16 amino acids long. Germline CDR1 is LGHNT and CDR2 is FRNRAP. The CDR3 nucleotides are TGTGCTAGTGGTTTGGTACTAGCGGGAGTCACCGGGGAGCTGTTTTTT. This sequence encodes CASGLVLAGVTGELFF.

The chain has TRBV30 and TRBJ1-4; 8 bases align to TRBD1. Germline values: CDR1 GTSNPN, CDR2 SVGIG (reference sequence). The CDR3 has 16 residues. V gave up 3 bases and J gave up 0 bases; unmatched junction bases: 6. CDR3 residues: CAWSGQGFATNEKLFF. CDR3 DNA sequence: TGTGCCTGGAGCGGACAGGGTTTCGCAACTAATGAAAAACTGTTTTTT.

The chain uses TRBV19 and TRBJ1-2; 7 bases are shared with TRBD1. The germline V gene has CDR1 LNHDA and CDR2 SQIVND (reference sequence). The V gene end was trimmed by 4 bases and the J gene end by 6 bases; junction bases not matched to a gene: 8. CDR3 length: 14 amino acids. The CDR3 reads CASSTDREVDGYTF. CDR3 sequence (DNA): TGTGCCAGTAGTACCGACAGGGAAGTCGATGGCTACACCTTC.

The chain recombines TRBV10-3 with TRBJ1-5; D gene uncertain. The germline gives CDR1 ENHRY, CDR2 SYGVKD. The V and J ends lost 0 bases and 7 bases respectively, with 10 bases between them. There are 14 residues in the CDR3. This chain's CDR3 is CAISESRGSQPQHF. CDR3 coding DNA: TGTGCCATCAGTGAGTCGAGAGGGAGCCAGCCCCAGCATTTT.

This clone occurred a few times. V gene TRBV28 combines with J gene TRBJ1-4, with 12 bases identical to TRBD1. The V gene end was trimmed by 6 bases and the J gene end by 2 bases; junction bases not matched to a gene: 4. The CDR3 runs to 16 residues. The germline V gene encodes CDR1 MDHEN and CDR2 SYDVKM. CDR3 protein: CASRRDRGHTNEKLFF. The CDR3 DNA sequence: TGTGCCAGCAGGAGGGACAGGGGGCATACTAATGAAAAACTGTTTTTT.

The chain combines TRBV5-1 with TRBJ2-5; 10 bases fit TRBD1. Germline CDR1 and CDR2: SGHRS and YFSETQ. Unmatched junction bases numbered 1, after V lost 0 bases and J lost 2 bases. The CDR3 is made up of 15 amino acids. In DNA form, the CDR3 reads TGCGCCAGCAGCTTGGTGGGACAGGGGCAAGAGACCCAGTACTTC. Translated, it gives CASSLVGQGQETQYF. Full variable domain (outside the CDR3, taken from reference TRBV5-1 and TRBJ2-5): KAGVTQTPRYLIKTRGQQVTLSCSPISGHRSVSWYQQTPGQGLQFLFEYFSETQRNKGNFPGRFSGRQFSNSRSEMNVSTLELGDSALYLCASSLVGQGQETQYFGPGTRLLVL.

The chain is built from TRBV30 and TRBJ2-1; weak D call: TRBD2 (5 bases). This CDR3 comprises 14 residues. Trimming took 1 base from V and 7 from J, leaving 14 bases between them. The V gene's germline CDR1 is GTSNPN and CDR2 SVGIG (reference sequence). The CDR3 sequence is CAWSAPTSGNEQFF. The CDR3 DNA reads as TGTGCCTGGAGTGCCCCCACTAGTGGGAATGAGCAGTTCTTC.

This clone was counted only a few times. The identical CDR3 is also encoded by other nucleotide sequences in the sample. V gene TRBV18 combines with J gene TRBJ2-7; D not certain. V was cut by 0 bases and J by 6 bases, with 6 bases left in between. In germline, CDR1 is KGHSH, CDR2 LQKENI. CDR3 length: 12 residues. For the CDR3, the DNA is TGTGCCAGCTCACCACCGAGTGGCGAGCAGTACTTC. Translation: CASSPPSGEQYF.

The gene calls are TRBV29-1 and TRBJ1-2, with D unclear. The V gene lost 8 bases and the J gene lost 5 bases, with 24 bases spanning the gap. Per the germline V gene, CDR1 is SQVTM and CDR2 is ANQGSEA. CDR3 size: 15 residues. The CDR3: CSYLFLPGLYYGYTF. CDR3 bases: TGCAGCTACTTGTTCCTTCCTGGGTTATATTATGGCTACACCTTC.

This chain connects TRBV29-1 to TRBJ1-1; 8 bases map to TRBD1. Germline CDR1 reads SQVTM; CDR2 reads ANQGSEA. The CDR3 extends over 13 amino acids. Germline trimming cut 6 bases from V and 1 base from J; bases unmatched to any gene: 4. CDR3 sequence (DNA): TGCAGCGTACGGACAGGGCAGAACACTGAAGCTTTCTTT. Encoded protein: CSVRTGQNTEAFF.

CDR3 residues: CASSEAGEYNEQFF. The CDR3 DNA reads TGCGCCAGCAGTGAGGCAGGGGAATACAATGAGCAGTTCTTC. This chain uses TRBV10-1 with TRBJ2-1; weak D call: TRBD1 (6 bases). Looked up from germline, CDR1 is WNHNN and CDR2 is SYGVQD (reference sequence). Trimming pared 2 bases from V and 4 bases from J, leaving 9 bases between. CDR3 length: 14 residues.